This is a list of T cell receptor beta chains from one sample in a study of cytomegalovirus exposure and HLA in healthy donors. Sequencing was performed with immunoSEQ multiplex PCR; in TCRdb, only in-frame clones are kept and a portion is missing. The table shows approximately 150,000 clones, with less than 85% occurring only once. Sequencing was carried out using PBMCs. The source is a man between 35 and 55 years old in good health and CMV-seronegative. Each CDR3 is given with its conserved first and last residue. The D gene is left open where the match is weak. Rows may omit the clone size; those that give it use once, few, many or a size class.

len	abundance	v_gene	j_gene	d_gene	CDR3aa	CDR3nt
16	NA	TRBV21-1	TRBJ2-7	NA	CASSRFGTGVSYEQYF	TGTGCCAGCAGCAGATTTGGGACAGGGGTGTCCTACGAGCAGTACTTC
16	NA	TRBV5-4	TRBJ2-3	TRBD2	CASSQGLAGGEDTQYF	TGTGCCAGCAGCCAAGGACTAGCGGGGGGAGAGGATACGCAGTATTTT
18	NA	TRBV7-9	TRBJ1-2	TRBD1	CASSLEGGRLSGAYGYTF	TGTGCCAGCAGCTTAGAAGGGGGCAGGTTGTCAGGGGCCTATGGCTACACCTTC
14	NA	TRBV7-9	TRBJ2-7	NA	CASSPRDNPYEQYF	TGTGCCAGCAGCCCCCGAGATAATCCCTACGAGCAGTACTTC
13	NA	TRBV6-5	TRBJ1-4	TRBD1	CASAGTANEKLFF	TGTGCCAGCGCCGGGACAGCAAATGAAAAACTGTTTTTT
14	few	TRBV7-9	TRBJ1-6	NA	CASSLAGRESPLHF	TGTGCCAGCAGCTTAGCAGGACGGGAATCACCCCTCCACTTT
12	NA	TRBV6-6	TRBJ1-1	NA	CASSYPRAEAFF	TGTGCCAGCAGTTACCCGAGGGCTGAAGCTTTCTTT
14	NA	TRBV7-9	TRBJ1-1	NA	CASSPDGGATEAFF	TGTGCCAGCAGCCCTGACGGGGGAGCCACTGAAGCTTTCTTT
14	NA	TRBV6-5	TRBJ2-7	TRBD1	CASSRDRGESEQYF	TGTGCCAGCAGTCGCGACAGGGGAGAAAGCGAGCAGTACTTC
16	NA	TRBV7-3	TRBJ1-2	NA	CASSPRPGVGNYGYTF	TGTGCCAGCAGCCCCCGCCCCGGGGTGGGGAACTATGGCTACACCTTC
15	once	TRBV6-5	TRBJ2-7	NA	CASSYTTVNSYEQYF	TGTGCCAGCAGTTACACGACAGTGAACTCCTACGAGCAGTACTTC
15	few	TRBV9	TRBJ2-7	TRBD1	CASSVVGDRPYEQYF	TGTGCCAGCAGCGTAGTGGGGGACAGGCCTTACGAGCAGTACTTC
14	NA	TRBV9	TRBJ1-1	NA	CASSVDQAYTEAFF	TGTGCCAGCAGCGTAGATCAGGCATACACTGAAGCTTTCTTT
13	few	TRBV6-5	TRBJ1-2	NA	CASSERRYYGYTF	TGTGCCAGCAGTGAAAGGAGGTATTATGGCTACACCTTC
14	few	TRBV12-5	TRBJ2-7	NA	CASGSGRNEYEQYF	TGTGCTAGTGGTTCGGGAAGGAACGAATACGAGCAGTACTTC
17	few	TRBV7-8	TRBJ2-7	TRBD1	CASSLRSGGTGSLEQYF	TGTGCCAGCAGCTTACGGAGCGGCGGGACAGGGTCCCTCGAGCAGTACTTC
13	NA	TRBV11-2	TRBJ2-1	TRBD2	CASSFGLANEQFF	TGTGCCAGCAGCTTCGGACTAGCGAATGAGCAGTTCTTC
15	NA	TRBV6-5	TRBJ1-1	NA	CASSYWSGAGTEAFF	TGTGCCAGCAGTTACTGGTCAGGGGCGGGCACTGAAGCTTTCTTT
13	few	TRBV19	TRBJ2-5	NA	CASSPISGETQYF	TGTGCCAGTAGTCCCATTTCAGGGGAGACCCAGTACTTC
14	NA	TRBV5-4	TRBJ2-7	NA	CASSSGGHDDEQYF	TGTGCCAGCAGCAGTGGAGGGCATGACGACGAGCAGTACTTC
14	NA	TRBV5-1	TRBJ1-1	TRBD1	CASSSGTGTTEAFF	TGCGCCAGCAGTTCGGGGACAGGGACGACTGAAGCTTTCTTT
15	NA	TRBV5-4	TRBJ2-2	NA	CASSSSGGRGGELFF	TGTGCCAGCAGCTCTTCGGGGGGCAGGGGCGGGGAGCTGTTTTTT
14	NA	TRBV5-1	TRBJ2-1	NA	CASTVDSSYNEQFF	TGCGCCAGCACCGTGGACAGCTCCTACAATGAGCAGTTCTTC
15	NA	TRBV9	TRBJ2-2	TRBD1	CASSVTGGLTGELFF	TGTGCCAGCAGCGTAACAGGGGGCCTCACCGGGGAGCTGTTTTTT
16	once	TRBV30	TRBJ1-2	TRBD1	CAWSHLFRDRADGYTF	TGTGCCTGGAGTCACCTTTTCAGGGACAGGGCAGATGGCTACACCTTC
17	NA	TRBV7-3	TRBJ1-3	NA	CASNFSTARDSGNTIYF	TGTGCCAGCAACTTTTCGACAGCTCGAGACTCTGGAAACACCATATATTTT
14	NA	TRBV27	TRBJ2-1	TRBD2	CASSREGSYNEQFF	TGTGCCAGCAGCCGGGAGGGTTCCTACAATGAGCAGTTCTTC
15	NA	TRBV5-1	TRBJ1-5	TRBD1	CASSFTGANNQPQHF	TGCGCCAGCAGCTTTACAGGGGCGAACAATCAGCCCCAGCATTTT
15	NA	TRBV7-2	TRBJ2-1	TRBD2	CASSPWGGSYNEQFF	TGTGCCAGCAGCCCTTGGGGGGGCTCCTACAATGAGCAGTTCTTC
15	NA	TRBV11-2	TRBJ2-2	TRBD1	CASSHGQAGTGELFF	TGTGCCAGCAGCCACGGACAGGCCGGCACCGGGGAGCTGTTTTTT
12	NA	TRBV29-1	TRBJ1-1	NA	CSVVPGNTEAFF	TGCAGCGTTGTCCCAGGGAACACTGAAGCTTTCTTT
15	few	TRBV4-1	TRBJ1-2	TRBD1	CASSQFQGERDGYTF	TGCGCCAGCAGCCAGTTTCAGGGGGAACGGGATGGCTACACCTTC
15	NA	TRBV10-2	TRBJ1-6	TRBD1	CASRTGGVGGSPLHF	TGCGCCAGCAGGACAGGGGGCGTAGGAGGTTCACCCCTCCACTTT
14	once	TRBV6-4	TRBJ2-2	NA	CASSEQTNTGELFF	TGTGCCAGCAGTGAACAGACGAACACCGGGGAGCTGTTTTTT
14	NA	TRBV28	TRBJ2-5	NA	CASSTLTGGETQYF	TGTGCCAGCAGTACGTTGACAGGAGGCGAGACCCAGTACTTC
17	NA	TRBV21-1	TRBJ2-3	NA	CASSKAQAGMSTDTQYF	TGTGCCAGCAGCAAAGCCCAGGCAGGGATGAGCACAGATACGCAGTATTTT
13	NA	TRBV6-5	TRBJ1-5	NA	CASSPQSNQPQHF	TGTGCCAGCAGCCCCCAAAGCAATCAGCCCCAGCATTTT
15	NA	TRBV18	TRBJ1-2	NA	CASSTTGNPDDGYTF	TGTGCCAGCTCCACCACAGGCAATCCGGACGATGGCTACACCTTC
13	once	TRBV4-1	TRBJ1-6	NA	CASSQLQNSPLHF	TGCGCCAGCAGCCAGTTACAGAATTCACCCCTCCACTTT
13	NA	TRBV19	TRBJ1-2	TRBD1	CASNGQGFYGYTF	TGTGCCAGTAATGGACAGGGATTCTATGGCTACACCTTC
15	NA	TRBV5-4	TRBJ2-1	TRBD2	CASSLGRGGAREQFF	TGTGCCAGCAGCTTGGGGCGGGGGGGCGCACGGGAGCAGTTCTTC
14	NA	TRBV4-2	TRBJ1-2	TRBD1	CASSRTGGADGYTF	TGTGCCAGCAGCCGAACAGGGGGCGCCGATGGCTACACCTTC
15	NA	TRBV5-6	TRBJ2-7	TRBD1	CASSLRTGRSYEQYF	TGTGCCAGCAGCTTACGGACAGGGCGCTCCTACGAGCAGTACTTC
14	once	TRBV28	TRBJ1-1	NA	CASSLTRGGTEAFF	TGTGCCAGCAGTTTAACCCGAGGGGGCACTGAAGCTTTCTTT
15	NA	TRBV7-8	TRBJ2-1	TRBD2	CASSFGTSGYNEQFF	TGTGCCAGCAGCTTTGGGACTAGCGGCTACAATGAGCAGTTCTTC
15	NA	TRBV10-2	TRBJ1-2	NA	CASSEFPGAADGYTF	TGCGCCAGCAGTGAGTTCCCAGGGGCAGCGGATGGCTACACCTTC
14	NA	TRBV9	TRBJ2-5	TRBD1	CASSVQGQQETQYF	TGTGCCAGCAGCGTCCAGGGACAGCAAGAGACCCAGTACTTC
13	NA	TRBV19	TRBJ2-7	TRBD1	CASRSGQKYEQYF	TGTGCCAGTAGATCGGGACAGAAGTACGAGCAGTACTTC